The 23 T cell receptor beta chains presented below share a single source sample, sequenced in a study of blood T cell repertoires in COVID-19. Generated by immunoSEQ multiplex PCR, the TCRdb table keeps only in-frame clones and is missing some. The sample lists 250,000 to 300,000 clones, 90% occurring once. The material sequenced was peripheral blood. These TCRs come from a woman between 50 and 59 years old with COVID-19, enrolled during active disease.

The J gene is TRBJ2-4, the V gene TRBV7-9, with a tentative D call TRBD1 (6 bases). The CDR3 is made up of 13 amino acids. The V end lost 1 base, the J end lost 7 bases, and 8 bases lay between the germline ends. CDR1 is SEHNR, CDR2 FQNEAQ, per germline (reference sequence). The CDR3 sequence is CASSLGTENIQYF. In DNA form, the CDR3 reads TGTGCCAGCAGCTTAGGGACAGAGAACATTCAGTACTTC.

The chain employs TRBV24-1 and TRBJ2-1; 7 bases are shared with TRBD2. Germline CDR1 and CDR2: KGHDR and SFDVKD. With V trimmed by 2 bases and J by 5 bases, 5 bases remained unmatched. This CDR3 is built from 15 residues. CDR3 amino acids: CATSDSFAGDNEQFF. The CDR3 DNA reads TGTGCCACCAGTGATTCTTTCGCGGGAGACAATGAGCAGTTCTTC.

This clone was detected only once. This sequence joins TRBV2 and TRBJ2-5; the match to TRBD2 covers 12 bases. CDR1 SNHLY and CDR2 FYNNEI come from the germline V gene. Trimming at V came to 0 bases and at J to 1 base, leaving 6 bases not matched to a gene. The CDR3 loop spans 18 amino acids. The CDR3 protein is CASSEAPTSGRSQETQYF. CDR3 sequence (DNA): TGTGCCAGCAGTGAAGCCCCGACTAGCGGGAGAAGCCAAGAGACCCAGTACTTC. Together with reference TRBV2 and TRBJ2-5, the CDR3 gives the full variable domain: EPEVTQTPSHQVTQMGQEVILRCVPISNHLYFYWYRQILGQKVEFLVSFYNNEISEKSEIFDDQFSVERPDGSNFTLKIRSTKLEDSAMYFCASSEAPTSGRSQETQYFGPGTRLLVL.

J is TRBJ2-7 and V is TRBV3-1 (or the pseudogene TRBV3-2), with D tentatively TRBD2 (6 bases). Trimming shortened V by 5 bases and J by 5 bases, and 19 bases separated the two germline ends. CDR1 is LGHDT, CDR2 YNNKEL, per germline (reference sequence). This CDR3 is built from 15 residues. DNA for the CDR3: TGTGCCAGCAGCTACCCGCGGGGTGGGCTGAACGAGCAGTACTTC. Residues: CASSYPRGGLNEQYF.

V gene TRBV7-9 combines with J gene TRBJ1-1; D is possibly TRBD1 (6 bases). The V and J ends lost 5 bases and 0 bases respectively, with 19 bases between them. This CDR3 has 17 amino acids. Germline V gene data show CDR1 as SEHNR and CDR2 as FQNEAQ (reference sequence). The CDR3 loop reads CASSADRPRVMNTEAFF. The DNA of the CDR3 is TGTGCCAGCAGCGCTGACAGGCCCAGGGTTATGAACACTGAAGCTTTCTTT.

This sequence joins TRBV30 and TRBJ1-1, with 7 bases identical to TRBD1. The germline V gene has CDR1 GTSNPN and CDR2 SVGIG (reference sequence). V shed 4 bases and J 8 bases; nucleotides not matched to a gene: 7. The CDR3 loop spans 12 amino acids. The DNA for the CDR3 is TGTGCCTGGAACGGAAAACAGGGGGAAGCTTTCTTT. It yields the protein CAWNGKQGEAFF. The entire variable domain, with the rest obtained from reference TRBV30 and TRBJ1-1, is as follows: SQTIHQWPATLVQPVGSPLSLECTVEGTSNPNLYWYRQAAGRGLQLLFYSVGIGQISSEVPQNLSASRPQDRQFILSSKKLLLSDSGFYLCAWNGKQGEAFFGQGTRLTVV.

CDR3 nucleotide sequence: TGTGCCAGTACCCAAAGACGGACAGGAAGTAACTATGGCTACACCTTC. Encoded protein: CASTQRRTGSNYGYTF. The chain employs TRBV19 and TRBJ1-2; the match to TRBD1 covers 7 bases. The germline CDR1 and CDR2 sequences are LNHDA and SQIVND (reference sequence). CDR3 length equals 16 residues. The ends lost 7 bases at V and 1 base at J; junction bases unmatched: 12.

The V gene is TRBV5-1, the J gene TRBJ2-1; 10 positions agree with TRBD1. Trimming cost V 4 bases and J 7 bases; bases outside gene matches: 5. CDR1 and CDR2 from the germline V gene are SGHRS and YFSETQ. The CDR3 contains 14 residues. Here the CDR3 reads CASSAWTGGNEQFF. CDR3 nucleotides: TGCGCCAGCAGCGCATGGACAGGGGGTAATGAGCAGTTCTTC.

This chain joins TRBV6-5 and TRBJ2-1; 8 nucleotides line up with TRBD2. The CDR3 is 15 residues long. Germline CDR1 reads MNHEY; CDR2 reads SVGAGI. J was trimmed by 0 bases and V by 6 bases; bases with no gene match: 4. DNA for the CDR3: TGTGCCAGCAGGAACGCGGGGGGCTCCTACAATGAGCAGTTCTTC. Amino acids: CASRNAGGSYNEQFF.

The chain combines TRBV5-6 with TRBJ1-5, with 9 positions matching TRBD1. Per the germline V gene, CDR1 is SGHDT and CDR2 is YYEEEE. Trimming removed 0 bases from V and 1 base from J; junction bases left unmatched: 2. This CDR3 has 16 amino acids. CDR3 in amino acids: CASSLGGTGSNQPQHF. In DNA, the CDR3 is TGTGCCAGCAGCTTGGGAGGGACAGGGAGCAATCAGCCCCAGCATTTT.

This CDR3 is CATSVGTAGADTQYF. In nucleotides, the CDR3 is TGTGCCACCAGTGTGGGGACAGCCGGAGCAGATACGCAGTATTTT. The rearrangement uses TRBV24-1 and TRBJ2-3, with 7 bases matching TRBD1. CDR3 size: 15 residues. V dropped 5 bases and J dropped 4; count of bases not matched to a gene: 8. CDR1 is KGHDR and CDR2 is SFDVKD in the germline V gene.

The CDR3 DNA reads TGTGCCAGCGAGGGACTAGCGACCAATGAGCAGTTCTTC. This translates into CASEGLATNEQFF. The rearrangement joins TRBV2 to TRBJ2-1; 10 bases are a match to TRBD2. The CDR3 runs 13 residues. Germline CDR1 SNHLY, CDR2 FYNNEI. The junction had 4 bases not matched to a gene; V was cut back by 8 bases and J by 6 bases.

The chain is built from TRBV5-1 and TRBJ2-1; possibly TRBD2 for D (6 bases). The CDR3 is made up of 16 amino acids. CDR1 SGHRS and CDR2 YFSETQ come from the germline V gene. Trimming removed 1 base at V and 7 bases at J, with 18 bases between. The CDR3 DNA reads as TGCGCCAGCAGCTTGATTCTATCGGGAGCAGGTAATGAGCAGTTCTTC. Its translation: CASSLILSGAGNEQFF.

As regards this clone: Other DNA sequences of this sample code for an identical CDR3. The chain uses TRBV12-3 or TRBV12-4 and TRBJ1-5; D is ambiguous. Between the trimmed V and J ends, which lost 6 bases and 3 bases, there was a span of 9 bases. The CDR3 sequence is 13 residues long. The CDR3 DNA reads TGTGCCAGCAGCCTCAGTCCCAATCAGCCCCAGCATTTT. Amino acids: CASSLSPNQPQHF.

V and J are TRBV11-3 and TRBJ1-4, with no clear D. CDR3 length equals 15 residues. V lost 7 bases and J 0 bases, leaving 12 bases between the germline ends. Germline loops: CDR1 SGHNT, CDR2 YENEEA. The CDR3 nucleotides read TGTGCCAGCACGAACGGGGTCTCAACTAATGAAAAACTGTTTTTT. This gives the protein CASTNGVSTNEKLFF.

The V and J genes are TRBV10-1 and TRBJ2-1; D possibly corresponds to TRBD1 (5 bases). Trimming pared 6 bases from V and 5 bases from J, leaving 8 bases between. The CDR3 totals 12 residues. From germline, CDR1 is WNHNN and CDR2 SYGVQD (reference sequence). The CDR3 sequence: CASRDNNNEQFF. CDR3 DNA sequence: TGCGCCAGCAGGGACAACAACAATGAGCAGTTCTTC.

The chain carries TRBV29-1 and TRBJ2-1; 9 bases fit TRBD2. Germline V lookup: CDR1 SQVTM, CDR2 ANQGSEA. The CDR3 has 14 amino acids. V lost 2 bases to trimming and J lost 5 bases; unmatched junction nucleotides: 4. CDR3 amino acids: CSVETASGNNEQFF. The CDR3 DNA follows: TGCAGCGTTGAAACGGCTAGCGGGAACAATGAGCAGTTCTTC.

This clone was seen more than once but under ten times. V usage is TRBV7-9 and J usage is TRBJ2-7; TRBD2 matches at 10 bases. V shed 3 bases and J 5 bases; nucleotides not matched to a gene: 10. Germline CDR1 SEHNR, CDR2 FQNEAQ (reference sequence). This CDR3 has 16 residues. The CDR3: CASSFLGTSGKNEQYF. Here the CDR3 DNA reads TGTGCCAGCAGCTTTCTCGGAACTAGCGGGAAGAACGAGCAGTACTTC.

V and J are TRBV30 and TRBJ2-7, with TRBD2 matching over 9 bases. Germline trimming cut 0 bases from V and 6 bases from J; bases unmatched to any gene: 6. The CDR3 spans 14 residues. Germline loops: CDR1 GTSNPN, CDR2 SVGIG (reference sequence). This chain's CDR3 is CAWSVRLAGTEQYF. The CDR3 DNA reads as TGTGCCTGGAGTGTAAGGCTAGCGGGAACCGAGCAGTACTTC.

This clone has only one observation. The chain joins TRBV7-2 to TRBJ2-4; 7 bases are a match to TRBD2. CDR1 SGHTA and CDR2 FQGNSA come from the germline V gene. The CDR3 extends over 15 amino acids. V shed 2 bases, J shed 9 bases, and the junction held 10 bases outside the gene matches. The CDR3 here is CASSLTGGSESIQYF. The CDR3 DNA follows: TGTGCCAGCAGCTTAACCGGCGGGAGCGAAAGCATTCAGTACTTC.

Here the CDR3 reads CASSQGIGQGPNSYEQYF. DNA of the CDR3: TGCGCCAGCAGCCAAGGGATCGGACAGGGGCCGAACTCCTACGAGCAGTACTTC. The gene calls are TRBV4-3 and TRBJ2-7, with 9 bases matching TRBD1. With 1 base clipped from V and 0 bases from J, the junction kept 10 bases outside the gene matches. The CDR3 extends over 18 amino acids. The germline V gene encodes CDR1 LGHNA and CDR2 YSLEER.

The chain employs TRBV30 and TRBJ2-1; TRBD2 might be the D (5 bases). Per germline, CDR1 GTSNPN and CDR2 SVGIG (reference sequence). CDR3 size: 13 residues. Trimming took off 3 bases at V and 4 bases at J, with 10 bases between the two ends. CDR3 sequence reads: CAWSPGVYNEQFF. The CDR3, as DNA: TGTGCCTGGAGCCCCGGGGTATACAATGAGCAGTTCTTC.

CDR3 sequence: CASSLDRDSNQPQHF. CDR3 DNA: TGTGCCAGCAGTCTGGACAGGGATAGCAATCAGCCCCAGCATTTT. This chain joins TRBV6-5 and TRBJ1-5; 8 bases align to TRBD1. The CDR3 covers 15 residues. The V and J ends lost 5 bases and 0 bases, in that order; junction bases with no gene match: 3. CDR1 and CDR2 from the germline V gene are MNHEY and SVGAGI.